The 25 T cell receptor beta chains below come from one sample, sequenced in a study of T cells in Graves' hyperthyroidism and ophthalmopathy. Amplified TCR beta CDR3 regions came from RNA transcripts. First-round RT-PCR of the TCR CDR3 relied on the HTBI primer set. Each CDR3 protein is one row after TCRdb ran MiXCR on the multiplex PCR reads. The table has about 350,000 distinct CDR3 sequences, 15% to 20% seen once. Material: blood. Receptors were obtained from a young woman with Graves' hyperthyroidism.

The chain links TRBV6-1 to TRBJ2-7; D possibly corresponds to TRBD2 (5 bases). V lost 10 bases to trimming and J lost 3 bases, with 16 bases between them. Germline CDR1 and CDR2: MNHNS and SASEGT. The CDR3 runs 13 residues. The CDR3 bases are TGTGCCACCTCCCGAACTAGGAACTACGAGCAGTACTTC. It translates to CATSRTRNYEQYF.

The chain has TRBV6-4 and TRBJ2-3, with D perhaps matching TRBD2 (7 bases). The germline gives CDR1 MRHNA, CDR2 SNTAGT. Trimming took off 9 bases at V and 3 bases at J, with 22 bases between the two ends. This CDR3 is 16 amino acids long. The chain's CDR3 is CASSNKGGGLTDTQYF. The CDR3 DNA follows: TGTGCCAGTAGCAATAAGGGGGGGGGGCTGACAGATACGCAGTATTTT.

This clonotype was counted many times. This CDR3 reads CASTRGGGSYNEQFF. The CDR3 DNA sequence: TGTGCCAGCACACGGGGGGGAGGGTCCTACAATGAGCAGTTCTTC. V gene TRBV2 combines with J gene TRBJ2-1; 8 bases fit TRBD2. Per the germline V gene, CDR1 is SNHLY and CDR2 is FYNNEI. The CDR3 runs 15 residues. Trimming removed 7 bases from V and 1 base from J; junction bases left unmatched: 6. Using reference TRBV2 and TRBJ2-1 for the parts outside the CDR3, the full variable domain is EPEVTQTPSHQVTQMGQEVILRCVPISNHLYFYWYRQILGQKVEFLVSFYNNEISEKSEIFDDQFSVERPDGSNFTLKIRSTKLEDSAMYFCASTRGGGSYNEQFFGPGTRLTVL.

This clonotype came up many times. The chain is built from TRBV6-5 and TRBJ1-1; a possible D gene is TRBD1 (6 bases). Germline V gene sequence: CDR1 MNHEY, CDR2 SVGAGI. V was clipped by 8 bases and J by 7 bases, with 23 bases between them. This CDR3 spans 15 amino acids. CDR3 in DNA: TGTGCCAGCGGTCGGACAGTTTCCTTGGGCGGTGAAGCTTTCTTT. This encodes CASGRTVSLGGEAFF.

This clonotype has only a few counts. This chain links TRBV10-3 with TRBJ1-2; D uncertain. The CDR3 is 13 residues long. Trimming removed 2 bases at V and 2 bases at J, with 6 bases between. Germline V gives CDR1 ENHRY, CDR2 SYGVKD. CDR3 DNA sequence: TGTGCCATCAGTGAGCTGGGAAACTATGGCTACACCTTC. Amino acids: CAISELGNYGYTF.

Ten or more counts support this clonotype. This chain connects TRBV20-1 to TRBJ2-6; D not resolved. Germline V CDR1 and CDR2: DFQATT, SNEGSKA (reference sequence). V was cut by 3 bases and J by 3 bases, with 18 bases left in between. The CDR3 is 17 residues long. The CDR3 DNA sequence: TGCAGTGCTAGTACGTCCGGTGAAGGTGGTGGGGCCAACGTCCTGACTTTC. Amino acids: CSASTSGEGGGANVLTF.

This clonotype was counted at least ten times. V and J are TRBV12-3 or TRBV12-4 and TRBJ1-5; unclear D gene. CDR3 length: 14 amino acids. V shed 2 bases and J shed 2 bases, with 7 bases lying between them. The CDR3 sequence is CASSLRHGNQPQHF. The CDR3 DNA is TGTGCCAGCAGTTTACGTCATGGCAATCAGCCCCAGCATTTT.

Ten or more counts support this clonotype. The V call is TRBV5-1, the J call TRBJ1-1; 10 bases agree with TRBD1. Germline V gives CDR1 SGHRS, CDR2 YFSETQ. V was pared by 4 bases and J by 4 bases, with 4 bases of the junction left unmatched. This CDR3 is 14 amino acids long. Here the CDR3 reads CASSGTGAGTEAFF. In DNA form, the CDR3 reads TGCGCCAGCAGCGGGACAGGGGCGGGCACTGAAGCTTTCTTT.

Turning to this clonotype: Given the absence of the conserved phenylalanine or tryptophan at the CDR3 end, a read error is likely. The chain is built from TRBV6-1 and TRBJ1-2; D unclear. This CDR3 is built from 14 residues. The ends were cut back, 2 bases at V and 4 bases at J, with 11 bases in the middle. Germline CDR1 reads MNHNS; CDR2 reads SASEGT. The CDR3 here is CASSETSWVYGYTV. CDR3 bases: TGTGCCAGCAGTGAAACGTCGTGGGTCTATGGCTACACCGTC.

This clonotype was detected many times. The chain combines TRBV9 with TRBJ1-3; no clear D gene. The germline V and J ends were trimmed by 0 bases and 4 bases, with 14 bases remaining between them. The CDR3 totals 16 residues. CDR1 and CDR2 from the germline V gene are SGDLS and YYNGEE. CDR3 in DNA: TGTGCCAGCAGCGTAGAGGTGGGCGATCAAGGAAACACCATATATTTT. Its protein is CASSVEVGDQGNTIYF.

This clonotype was counted at least ten times. The chain uses TRBV6-1 and TRBJ2-5; 7 positions agree with TRBD2. V gave up 2 bases and J gave up 5 bases; unmatched junction bases: 5. CDR3 length: 14 residues. CDR1 and CDR2 (germline): MNHNS, SASEGT. The CDR3 loop reads CASSERGGWETQYF. In DNA form, the CDR3 reads TGTGCCAGCAGTGAACGCGGGGGATGGGAGACCCAGTACTTC.

The CDR3 DNA is TGCAGTGCAAGCGGATTAACGAGTTCACCCCTCCACTTT. Translating it yields CSASGLTSSPLHF. The chain carries TRBV20-1 and TRBJ1-6; D gene uncertain. This CDR3 is 13 amino acids long. V was pared by 6 bases and J by 9 bases, with 15 bases between. Germline V gene data show CDR1 as DFQATT and CDR2 as SNEGSKA (reference sequence).

This clonotype was recorded at least ten times. The chain employs TRBV6-5 and TRBJ2-5; maybe TRBD2 (6 bases). Trimming removed 0 bases from V and 2 bases from J, with 16 bases in between. This CDR3 is built from 17 residues. CDR1 MNHEY and CDR2 SVGAGI come from the germline V gene. In DNA, the CDR3 is TGTGCCAGCAGTTACTCTCCCCTAGCGTTTTCACAAGAGACCCAGTACTTC. Encoded protein: CASSYSPLAFSQETQYF.

Ten or more counts support this clonotype. The genes are TRBV7-3 and TRBJ1-1; D perhaps matches TRBD1 (5 bases). Germline CDR1 and CDR2: SGHTA and FQGTGA. CDR3 length equals 14 residues. V was shortened by 5 bases and J by 1 base, with 11 bases between the two germline ends. The CDR3 sequence is CASSPGHSNTEAFF. The CDR3, as DNA: TGTGCCAGCAGCCCCGGACACTCGAACACTGAAGCTTTCTTT. Full variable domain (remainder filled in from reference TRBV7-3 and TRBJ1-1): GAGVSQTPSNKVTEKGKYVELRCDPISGHTALYWYRQSLGQGPEFLIYFQGTGAADDSGLPNDRFFAVRPEGSVSTLKIQRTERGDSAVYLCASSPGHSNTEAFFGQGTRLTVV.

This clonotype was found many times. The genes are TRBV18 and TRBJ2-5, with 8 positions matching TRBD2. With 3 bases clipped from V and 2 bases from J, the junction kept 5 bases outside the gene matches. Germline assignment: CDR1 KGHSH and CDR2 LQKENI. The CDR3 sequence is 15 residues long. Here the CDR3 reads CASSPPGTRQETQYF. In DNA form, the CDR3 reads TGTGCCAGCTCACCTCCCGGGACTAGGCAAGAGACCCAGTACTTC.

In this sample, this clonotype turned up many times. V and J are TRBV7-9 and TRBJ2-4; 8 bases line up with TRBD2. In germline, CDR1 is SEHNR, CDR2 FQNEAQ (reference sequence). The length of the CDR3 is 12 residues. The V and J ends lost 3 bases and 9 bases, in that order; junction bases with no gene match: 1. The CDR3 loop is CASSLLAGIQYF. The CDR3 nucleotides are TGTGCCAGCAGCTTGCTAGCGGGCATTCAGTACTTC.

In its sample, this clonotype was seen many times. The chain links TRBV2 to TRBJ2-7, with 8 positions matching TRBD1. The CDR3 is made up of 15 amino acids. With V trimmed by 6 bases and J by 3 bases, 10 bases remained unmatched. Germline lookup yields CDR1 SNHLY and CDR2 FYNNEI. The CDR3 coding sequence is TGTGCCAGCAGCCCCGACAGGGGAAGGCTCTACGAGCAGTACTTC. This encodes CASSPDRGRLYEQYF.

This clonotype was detected ten times or more. V and J are TRBV12-3 or TRBV12-4 and TRBJ2-5; 9 bases line up with TRBD2. The CDR3 sequence is 15 residues long. Trimming took 7 bases from V and 2 from J; bases not matched to a gene: 8. The DNA for the CDR3 is TGTGCCAGCACCCTGAGCGGGGGGTTACAAGAGACCCAGTACTTC. Protein: CASTLSGGLQETQYF.

This clonotype came up many times. The chain joins TRBV15 to TRBJ2-7, with D perhaps being TRBD1 or TRBD2 (5 bases each). Germline CDR1 reads LNHNV; CDR2 reads YYDKDF (reference sequence). The CDR3 extends over 12 amino acids. V was shortened by 3 bases and J by 9 bases, with 12 bases between the two germline ends. CDR3 protein: CATSSRDVGQYF. DNA for the CDR3: TGTGCCACCAGCAGCCGGGACGTCGGGCAGTACTTC.

In its sample, this clonotype was seen many times. The chain is built from TRBV4-1 and TRBJ2-2; D possibly corresponds to TRBD2 (6 bases). The CDR3 contains 17 residues. The V gene lost 0 bases and the J gene lost 5 bases, with 16 bases spanning the gap. The germline V gene has CDR1 MGHRA and CDR2 YSYEKL. DNA of the CDR3: TGCGCCAGCAGCCAAGATTTTCCTTCTAGCGTTACCGGGGAGCTGTTTTTT. Its protein is CASSQDFPSSVTGELFF.

This clonotype was counted many times. The CDR3 DNA reads as TGTGCCAGCAGCTTGACAGGGGGCTTTCGGGATACCTACGAGCAGTACTTC. This encodes CASSLTGGFRDTYEQYF. The genes are TRBV5-6 and TRBJ2-7, with 9 bases fitting TRBD1. This CDR3 contains 17 residues. The V and J ends lost 1 base and 2 bases, in that order; junction bases with no gene match: 10. Germline lookup yields CDR1 SGHDT and CDR2 YYEEEE. The variable domain in full, completed from reference TRBV5-6 and TRBJ2-7, reads DAGVTQSPTHLIKTRGQQVTLRCSPKSGHDTVSWYQQALGQGPQFIFQYYEEEERQRGNFPDRFSGHQFPNYSSELNVNALLLGDSALYLCASSLTGGFRDTYEQYFGPGTRLTVT.

This clonotype turned up a few times. The chain joins TRBV4-1 to TRBJ1-5; D is uncertain. V lost 3 bases, J lost 0 bases, and 15 bases lay in between. The CDR3 is 17 amino acids. Germline V gene sequence: CDR1 MGHRA, CDR2 YSYEKL. As DNA, the CDR3 is TGCGCCAGCAGCCATGAGGCCGGCGGGTATAGCAATCAGCCCCAGCATTTT. This gives the protein CASSHEAGGYSNQPQHF.

This clonotype was detected a few times. V usage is TRBV12-3 or TRBV12-4 and J usage is TRBJ1-1; D possibly corresponds to TRBD1 (6 bases). V shed 3 bases and J shed 11 bases, with 16 bases lying between them. The CDR3 sequence is 13 residues long. CDR3 nucleotides: TGTGCCAGCAGTTTCACAGGGAGCCGGGGGGCTTTCTTT. Its protein is CASSFTGSRGAFF.

In its sample, this clonotype was seen many times. This rearrangement joins TRBV2 to TRBJ2-7; D possibly uses TRBD1 or TRBD2 (5 bases each). The ends were cut back, 4 bases at V and 3 bases at J, with 16 bases in the middle. Germline loops: CDR1 SNHLY, CDR2 FYNNEI. The CDR3 contains 15 residues. The CDR3 sequence: CASSVRSGRNYEQYF. The CDR3 bases are TGTGCCAGCAGTGTACGTTCGGGACGGAACTACGAGCAGTACTTC. The variable domain in full, completed from reference TRBV2 and TRBJ2-7, reads EPEVTQTPSHQVTQMGQEVILRCVPISNHLYFYWYRQILGQKVEFLVSFYNNEISEKSEIFDDQFSVERPDGSNFTLKIRSTKLEDSAMYFCASSVRSGRNYEQYFGPGTRLTVT.

V gene TRBV12-3 or TRBV12-4 combines with J gene TRBJ2-5, with 10 nucleotides matching TRBD2. V trimming: 4 bases; J trimming: 7 bases; junction bases outside the gene matches: 6. This CDR3 region has 14 residues. The CDR3 sequence: CASSSSGRGLTQYF. The CDR3 DNA reads as TGTGCCAGCAGTTCGAGCGGGAGGGGGTTGACCCAGTACTTC.